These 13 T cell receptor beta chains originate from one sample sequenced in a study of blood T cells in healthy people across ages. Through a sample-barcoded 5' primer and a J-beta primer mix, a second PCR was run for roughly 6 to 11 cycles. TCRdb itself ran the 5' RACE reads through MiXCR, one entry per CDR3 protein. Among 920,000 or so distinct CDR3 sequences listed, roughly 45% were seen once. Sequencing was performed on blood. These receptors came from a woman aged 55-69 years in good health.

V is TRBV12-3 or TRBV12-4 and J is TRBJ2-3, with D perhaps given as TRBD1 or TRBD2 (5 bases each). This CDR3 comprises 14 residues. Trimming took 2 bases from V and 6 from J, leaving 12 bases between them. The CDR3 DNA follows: TGTGCCAGCAGTTTAAGAGGGGCAAGGGATACGCAGTATTTT. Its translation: CASSLRGARDTQYF.

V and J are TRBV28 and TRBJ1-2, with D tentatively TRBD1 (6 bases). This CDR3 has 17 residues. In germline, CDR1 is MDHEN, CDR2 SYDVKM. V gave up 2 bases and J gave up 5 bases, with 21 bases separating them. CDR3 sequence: CASSLTGTQEGGYGYTF. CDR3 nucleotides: TGTGCCAGCAGTTTAACGGGGACTCAAGAGGGGGGTTATGGCTACACCTTC.

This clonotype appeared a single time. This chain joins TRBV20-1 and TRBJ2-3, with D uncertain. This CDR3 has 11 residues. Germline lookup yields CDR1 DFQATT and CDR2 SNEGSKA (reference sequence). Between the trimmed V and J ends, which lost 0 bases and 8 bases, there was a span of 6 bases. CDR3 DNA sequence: TGCAGTGCTAGAGATTTGTCTACGCAGTATTTT. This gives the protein CSARDLSTQYF.

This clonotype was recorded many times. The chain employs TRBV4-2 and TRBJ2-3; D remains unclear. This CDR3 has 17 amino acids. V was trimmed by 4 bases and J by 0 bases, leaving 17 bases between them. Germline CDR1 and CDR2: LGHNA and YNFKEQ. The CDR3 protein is CASSRPSADPSTDTQYF. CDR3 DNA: TGTGCCAGCAGCCGACCGAGTGCGGACCCTAGCACAGATACGCAGTATTTT.

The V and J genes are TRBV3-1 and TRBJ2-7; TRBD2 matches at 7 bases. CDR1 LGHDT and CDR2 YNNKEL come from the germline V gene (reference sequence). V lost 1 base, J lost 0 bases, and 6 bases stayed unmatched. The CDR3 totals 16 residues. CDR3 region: CASSQATGGTSYEQYF. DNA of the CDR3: TGTGCCAGCAGCCAAGCAACCGGGGGGACCTCCTACGAGCAGTACTTC.

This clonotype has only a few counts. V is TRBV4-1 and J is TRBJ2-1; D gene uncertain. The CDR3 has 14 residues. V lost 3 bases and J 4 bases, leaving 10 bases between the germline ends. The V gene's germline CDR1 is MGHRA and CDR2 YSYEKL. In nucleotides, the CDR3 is TGCGCCAGCAGCCAGTTAGGGCTTTACAATGAGCAGTTCTTC. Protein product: CASSQLGLYNEQFF.

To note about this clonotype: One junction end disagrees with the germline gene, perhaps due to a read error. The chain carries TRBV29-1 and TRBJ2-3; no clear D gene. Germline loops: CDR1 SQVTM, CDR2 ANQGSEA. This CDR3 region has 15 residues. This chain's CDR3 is CSVESFEVTTDTQYF. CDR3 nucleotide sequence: TGCAGTGTTGAATCGTTCGAAGTTACAACAGATACGCAGTATTTT.

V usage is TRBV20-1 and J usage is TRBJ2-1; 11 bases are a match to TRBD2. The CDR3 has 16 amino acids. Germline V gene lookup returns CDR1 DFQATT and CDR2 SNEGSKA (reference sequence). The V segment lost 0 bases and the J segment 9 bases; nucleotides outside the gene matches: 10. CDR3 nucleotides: TGCAGTGCTAGAGATGGGTGGACTAGCGGGTCAGGTGAGCAGTTCTTC. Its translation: CSARDGWTSGSGEQFF.

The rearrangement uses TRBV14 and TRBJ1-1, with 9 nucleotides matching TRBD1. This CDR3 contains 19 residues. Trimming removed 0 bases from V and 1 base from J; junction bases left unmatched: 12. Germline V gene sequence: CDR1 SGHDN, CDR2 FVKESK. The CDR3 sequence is CASSQDLRGQGMRNTEAFF. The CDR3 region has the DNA TGTGCCAGCAGCCAAGATCTGAGAGGACAGGGGATGCGGAACACTGAAGCTTTCTTT.

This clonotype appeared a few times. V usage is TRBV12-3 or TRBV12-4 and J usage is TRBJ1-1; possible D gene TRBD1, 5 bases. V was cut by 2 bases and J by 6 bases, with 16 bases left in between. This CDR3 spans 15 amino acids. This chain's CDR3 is CASSLREITTAEAFF. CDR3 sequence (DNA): TGTGCCAGCAGTTTAAGGGAAATCACGACAGCTGAAGCTTTCTTT.

The CDR3 DNA is TGTGCCAGCAGCTTTGGACAGTCCAGCACAGATACGCAGTATTTT. As protein: CASSFGQSSTDTQYF. The chain couples TRBV7-2 to TRBJ2-3; the D gene is possibly TRBD1 (6 bases). V shed 3 bases and J shed 0 bases, with 10 bases lying between them. The V gene's germline CDR1 is SGHTA and CDR2 FQGNSA. The CDR3 is made up of 15 amino acids. The entire variable domain, with the rest obtained from reference TRBV7-2 and TRBJ2-3, is as follows: GAGVSQSPSNKVTEKGKDVELRCDPISGHTALYWYRQSLGQGLEFLIYFQGNSAPDKSGLPSDRFSAERTGGSVSTLTIQRTQQEDSAVYLCASSFGQSSTDTQYFGPGTRLTVL.

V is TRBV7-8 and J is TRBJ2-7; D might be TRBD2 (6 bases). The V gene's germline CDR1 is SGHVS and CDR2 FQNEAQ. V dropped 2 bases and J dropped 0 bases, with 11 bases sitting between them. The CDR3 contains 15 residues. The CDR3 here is CASSLLASTSYEQYF. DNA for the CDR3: TGTGCCAGCAGCTTACTAGCGAGTACCTCCTACGAGCAGTACTTC. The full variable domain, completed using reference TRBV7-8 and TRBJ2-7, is GAGVSQSPRYKVAKRGQDVALRCDPISGHVSLFWYQQALGQGPEFLTYFQNEAQLDKSGLPSDRFFAERPEGSVSTLKIQRTQQEDSAVYLCASSLLASTSYEQYFGPGTRLTVT.

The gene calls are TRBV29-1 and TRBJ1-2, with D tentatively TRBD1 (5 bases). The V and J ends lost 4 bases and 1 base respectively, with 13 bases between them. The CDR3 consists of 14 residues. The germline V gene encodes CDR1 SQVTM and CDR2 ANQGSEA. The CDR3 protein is CSVGYKGLNYGYTF. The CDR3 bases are TGCAGCGTTGGGTACAAGGGGCTTAACTATGGCTACACCTTC.